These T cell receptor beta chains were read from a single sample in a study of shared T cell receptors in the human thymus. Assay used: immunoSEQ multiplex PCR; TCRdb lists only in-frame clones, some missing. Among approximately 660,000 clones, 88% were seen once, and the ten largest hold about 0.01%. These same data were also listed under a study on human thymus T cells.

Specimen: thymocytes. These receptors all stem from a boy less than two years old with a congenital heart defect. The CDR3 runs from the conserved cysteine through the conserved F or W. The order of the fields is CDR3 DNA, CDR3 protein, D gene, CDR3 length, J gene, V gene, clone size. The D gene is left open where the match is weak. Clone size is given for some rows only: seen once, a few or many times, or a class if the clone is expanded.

CDR3nt: TGTGCCAGCAGTGGACTAGGGACAGCTGAAGCTTTCTTT
CDR3aa: CASSGLGTAEAFF
d_gene: TRBD1
len: 13
j_gene: TRBJ1-1
v_gene: TRBV6-1
abundance: .

CDR3nt: TGTGCCACCAGCAGGGGTTCGAGGCCGCGGGACACCGGGGAGCTGTTTTTT
CDR3aa: CATSRGSRPRDTGELFF
d_gene: .
len: 17
j_gene: TRBJ2-2
v_gene: TRBV15
abundance: once

CDR3nt: TGTGCCAGCAGTTCGGTCTCACTCTGTAGATTC
CDR3aa: CASSSVSLCRF
d_gene: .
len: 11
j_gene: TRBJ2-7
v_gene: TRBV27
abundance: .

CDR3nt: TGTGCCAGCAGCTTACCGGCTAGCGGCACCTACAATGAGCAGTTCTTC
CDR3aa: CASSLPASGTYNEQFF
d_gene: TRBD2
len: 16
j_gene: TRBJ2-1
v_gene: TRBV7-2
abundance: once

CDR3nt: TGTGCCATCAGTGAGTCGATCTGGCGGGAGGGTACCTACGAGCAGTACTTC
CDR3aa: CAISESIWREGTYEQYF
d_gene: TRBD2
len: 17
j_gene: TRBJ2-7
v_gene: TRBV10-3
abundance: .

CDR3nt: TGCGCCAGCAGTGAGGGGGCAGGGAGGCTCGAGCAGTACTTC
CDR3aa: CASSEGAGRLEQYF
d_gene: .
len: 14
j_gene: TRBJ2-7
v_gene: TRBV10-2
abundance: once

CDR3nt: TGTGCCAGCAGCTTGGGATCCGGGGCCAAAAACATTCAGTACTTC
CDR3aa: CASSLGSGAKNIQYF
d_gene: .
len: 15
j_gene: TRBJ2-4
v_gene: TRBV5-4
abundance: .

CDR3nt: TGTGCCGTCCTAAAAGAGACCCAGTACTTC
CDR3aa: CAVLKETQYF
d_gene: .
len: 10
j_gene: TRBJ2-5
v_gene: TRBV6-5
abundance: .

CDR3nt: TGTGCCGCCTTGGAGATCCCCGAGCAGTACTTC
CDR3aa: CAALEIPEQYF
d_gene: .
len: 11
j_gene: TRBJ2-7
v_gene: TRBV30
abundance: .

CDR3nt: TGCGCCAGCAGCCTGGGACTAGCGGGAACCCAAGAGACCCAGTACTTC
CDR3aa: CASSLGLAGTQETQYF
d_gene: TRBD2
len: 16
j_gene: TRBJ2-5
v_gene: TRBV4-3
abundance: .

CDR3nt: TGCGCCAGCAGCTACCGTCAGGGCGCTGGAAACACCATATATTTT
CDR3aa: CASSYRQGAGNTIYF
d_gene: .
len: 15
j_gene: TRBJ1-3
v_gene: TRBV4-1
abundance: .

CDR3nt: TGTGCCAGCAGCTCCACCGCGGGGAGCTCCTACGAGCAGTACTTC
CDR3aa: CASSSTAGSSYEQYF
d_gene: .
len: 15
j_gene: TRBJ2-7
v_gene: TRBV7-9
abundance: .

CDR3nt: TGCGCCAGCAGCTTCGGAGTGGTGGCCGAATCCTACGAGCAGTACTTC
CDR3aa: CASSFGVVAESYEQYF
d_gene: .
len: 16
j_gene: TRBJ2-7
v_gene: TRBV5-1
abundance: .

CDR3nt: TGTGCTAGTGGCCGTACAGGGGGCGGAAACACCATATATTTT
CDR3aa: CASGRTGGGNTIYF
d_gene: TRBD1
len: 14
j_gene: TRBJ1-3
v_gene: TRBV12-5
abundance: .

CDR3nt: TGTGCCAGCAGCAGAGCCCCAGGGGAAGAGACCCAGTACTTC
CDR3aa: CASSRAPGEETQYF
d_gene: .
len: 14
j_gene: TRBJ2-5
v_gene: TRBV7-6
abundance: .

CDR3nt: TGCGCCAGCAGTCAACTGGGACAGGGCCCCTACGAGCAGTACTTC
CDR3aa: CASSQLGQGPYEQYF
d_gene: TRBD1
len: 15
j_gene: TRBJ2-7
v_gene: TRBV23-1
abundance: few

CDR3nt: TGTGCCAGCAGACGCCCCCCCGGACAGAAAGCCAAAAACATTCAGTACTTC
CDR3aa: CASRRPPGQKAKNIQYF
d_gene: .
len: 17
j_gene: TRBJ2-4
v_gene: TRBV28
abundance: .

CDR3nt: TGTGCCAGCAGTGCTTCCCCCGAGGGTAACTACGAGCAGTACTTC
CDR3aa: CASSASPEGNYEQYF
d_gene: .
len: 15
j_gene: TRBJ2-7
v_gene: TRBV25-1
abundance: .

CDR3nt: TGTGCCAGCAGTGATGCGCCTAGCGGGGCCCGTCCCTACGAGCAGTACTTC
CDR3aa: CASSDAPSGARPYEQYF
d_gene: TRBD2
len: 17
j_gene: TRBJ2-7
v_gene: TRBV25-1
abundance: .

CDR3nt: TGTGCCAGTAGTGTTCTCCGGACAGGGAGGTACTATGGCTACACCTTC
CDR3aa: CASSVLRTGRYYGYTF
d_gene: TRBD1
len: 16
j_gene: TRBJ1-2
v_gene: TRBV19
abundance: .

CDR3nt: TGCACCGCAGGGCCAGATACGCAGTATTTT
CDR3aa: CTAGPDTQYF
d_gene: .
len: 10
j_gene: TRBJ2-3
v_gene: TRBV20-1
abundance: .

CDR3nt: TGTGCCAGCAGTGAAGGGCAGGGAGGGGCCACTCAAGAGACCCAGTACTTC
CDR3aa: CASSEGQGGATQETQYF
d_gene: TRBD2
len: 17
j_gene: TRBJ2-5
v_gene: TRBV6-1
abundance: .

CDR3nt: TGTGCCAGCAGTTGGACAGGGAATAGACGGGGCAATCAGCCCCAGCATTTT
CDR3aa: CASSWTGNRRGNQPQHF
d_gene: TRBD1
len: 17
j_gene: TRBJ1-5
v_gene: TRBV28
abundance: .

CDR3nt: TGTGCCAGCAGCATTGACGACAGAGAAGAGACCCAGTACTTC
CDR3aa: CASSIDDREETQYF
d_gene: .
len: 14
j_gene: TRBJ2-5
v_gene: TRBV7-2
abundance: .

CDR3nt: TGTGCCAGCAGCGGGAGGACTAGCGGGAGCGCCGGGGAGCTGTTTTTT
CDR3aa: CASSGRTSGSAGELFF
d_gene: TRBD2
len: 16
j_gene: TRBJ2-2
v_gene: TRBV11-2
abundance: .

CDR3nt: TGCGCCAGCAGCCACGGACTAGCGCTGGGGCCAGATACGCAGTATTTT
CDR3aa: CASSHGLALGPDTQYF
d_gene: TRBD2
len: 16
j_gene: TRBJ2-3
v_gene: TRBV5-1
abundance: .

CDR3nt: TGCGCCAGCAGCTGCCCCTCGGAGGATCGTCGGCCACATCACCCTTACAATGAGCAGTTCTTC
CDR3aa: CASSCPSEDRRPHHPYNEQFF
d_gene: .
len: 21
j_gene: TRBJ2-1
v_gene: TRBV5-1
abundance: once

CDR3nt: TGTGCCAGCAGTTTCGACAGGGATAGCAATCAGCCCCAGCATTTT
CDR3aa: CASSFDRDSNQPQHF
d_gene: TRBD1
len: 15
j_gene: TRBJ1-5
v_gene: TRBV6-6
abundance: once

CDR3nt: TGTGCCAGCTCAATAGCAAAGGCCCCCACTGAAGCTTTCTTT
CDR3aa: CASSIAKAPTEAFF
d_gene: .
len: 14
j_gene: TRBJ1-1
v_gene: TRBV18
abundance: .

CDR3nt: TGTGCCAGCAGTTTTGCCTTCGACACGACTAGCGGGAGTTATGATTACGAGCAGTACTTC
CDR3aa: CASSFAFDTTSGSYDYEQYF
d_gene: TRBD2
len: 20
j_gene: TRBJ2-7
v_gene: TRBV2
abundance: once

CDR3nt: TGCGCCAGCGGCGGTCGGGACAGGGGGCTGACCGGGGAGCTGTTTTTT
CDR3aa: CASGGRDRGLTGELFF
d_gene: TRBD1
len: 16
j_gene: TRBJ2-2
v_gene: TRBV4-1
abundance: .

CDR3nt: TGTGCCGCCACGGGGGGTTCAACAGATACGCAGTATTTT
CDR3aa: CAATGGSTDTQYF
d_gene: TRBD2
len: 13
j_gene: TRBJ2-3
v_gene: TRBV28
abundance: .

CDR3nt: TGTGCCAGCACCCAGCTAGCGTACAACGAGCAGTACTTC
CDR3aa: CASTQLAYNEQYF
d_gene: .
len: 13
j_gene: TRBJ2-7
v_gene: TRBV12-1
abundance: .

CDR3nt: TGTGCCAGCAGCTTAGGGGGAGGAGAGACCCAGTACTTC
CDR3aa: CASSLGGGETQYF
d_gene: .
len: 13
j_gene: TRBJ2-5
v_gene: TRBV7-9
abundance: .

CDR3nt: TGTGCCTGGGGCCGGGGGACAGACCTCGGGGAGCTGTTTTTT
CDR3aa: CAWGRGTDLGELFF
d_gene: .
len: 14
j_gene: TRBJ2-2
v_gene: TRBV30
abundance: .

CDR3nt: TGCGCCAGCAGTCTCCGACAGGGATCTGGAAACACCATATATTTT
CDR3aa: CASSLRQGSGNTIYF
d_gene: TRBD1
len: 15
j_gene: TRBJ1-3
v_gene: TRBV4-3
abundance: .

CDR3nt: TGTGCCAGCAGTGGGGCGCGCTATGGCTACACCTTC
CDR3aa: CASSGARYGYTF
d_gene: .
len: 12
j_gene: TRBJ1-2
v_gene: TRBV9
abundance: once

CDR3nt: TGCGCCAGCAGCTCCCCCCGGACGGAGGAGGGCACAGATACGCAGTATTTT
CDR3aa: CASSSPRTEEGTDTQYF
d_gene: .
len: 17
j_gene: TRBJ2-3
v_gene: TRBV5-1
abundance: .

CDR3nt: TGCGCCAGCAGCCAAGAAGGGGCCCCCATCGACTTGTACTTC
CDR3aa: CASSQEGAPIDLYF
d_gene: .
len: 14
j_gene: TRBJ2-7
v_gene: TRBV4-3
abundance: .

CDR3nt: TGTGCCAGCAGTTTATGGGGGGACCACTACGAGCAGTACTTC
CDR3aa: CASSLWGDHYEQYF
d_gene: .
len: 14
j_gene: TRBJ2-7
v_gene: TRBV27
abundance: .

CDR3nt: TGTGCCAGCGGGGTCAACTTTGGACTAGCCACCGGGGAGCTGTTTTTT
CDR3aa: CASGVNFGLATGELFF
d_gene: TRBD2
len: 16
j_gene: TRBJ2-2
v_gene: TRBV28
abundance: .

CDR3nt: TGTGCCAGGGGGACTCCATTCGGCACAGAGCAGTACTTC
CDR3aa: CARGTPFGTEQYF
d_gene: .
len: 13
j_gene: TRBJ2-7
v_gene: TRBV14
abundance: .

CDR3nt: TGTGCCAGCGAACGACGGGTAAGGACTACCCTTGGGGACGAGCAGTACTTC
CDR3aa: CASERRVRTTLGDEQYF
d_gene: .
len: 17
j_gene: TRBJ2-7
v_gene: TRBV6-4
abundance: .

CDR3nt: TGCGCCAGCAGTCCCGACCCGGGCCCCAGGAGGAATGAGCAGTTCTTC
CDR3aa: CASSPDPGPRRNEQFF
d_gene: .
len: 16
j_gene: TRBJ2-1
v_gene: TRBV5-1
abundance: few

CDR3nt: TGTGCCAGCAGTGAAGCTCGGCTAGCGGGAGAACTGGGCGAAGACAATGAGCAGTTCTTC
CDR3aa: CASSEARLAGELGEDNEQFF
d_gene: TRBD2
len: 20
j_gene: TRBJ2-1
v_gene: TRBV6-1
abundance: .

CDR3nt: TGTGCCAGCAGCCCCGGGACTTTGAATGAGCAGTTCTTC
CDR3aa: CASSPGTLNEQFF
d_gene: .
len: 13
j_gene: TRBJ2-1
v_gene: TRBV6-7
abundance: .